The next 24 T cell receptor beta chains were all read from a single sample in a study of siplizumab effects on memory and regulatory T cells. TCRdb's table, derived via immunoSEQ multiplex PCR, lists solely in-frame clones and lacks some. The sample carries roughly 75,000 clones, around 93% recorded once. The sample consisted of CD8+ T cells sorted from blood. The source is a human donor in good health.

The rearrangement links TRBV9 to TRBJ1-1; D gene ambiguous. Trimming cost V 4 bases and J 0 bases, with 10 bases left between them. The CDR3 loop spans 14 amino acids. The germline CDR1 and CDR2 sequences are SGDLS and YYNGEE. CDR3 nucleotide sequence: TGTGCCAGCAGCCCCGAGGCTGTGAACACTGAAGCTTTCTTT. This gives the protein CASSPEAVNTEAFF. The variable domain in full, completed from reference TRBV9 and TRBJ1-1, reads DSGVTQTPKHLITATGQRVTLRCSPRSGDLSVYWYQQSLDQGLQFLIQYYNGEERAKGNILERFSAQQFPDLHSELNLSSLELGDSALYFCASSPEAVNTEAFFGQGTRLTVV.

The rearrangement links TRBV6-1 to TRBJ1-4, with D hard to call. In germline, CDR1 is MNHNS, CDR2 SASEGT. The CDR3 has 12 amino acids. V lost 3 bases to trimming and J lost 8 bases, with 7 bases between them. The CDR3 is CASSDGGEKLFF. Written as DNA, the CDR3 is TGTGCCAGCAGTGATGGAGGGGAAAAACTGTTTTTT.

The chain links TRBV10-3 to TRBJ2-3; 9 bases are shared with TRBD1. Germline CDR1 and CDR2: ENHRY and SYGVKD. CDR3 length: 15 residues. J was trimmed by 2 bases and V by 5 bases; bases with no gene match: 5. CDR3 residues: CAISPDRGATDTQYF. For the CDR3, the DNA is TGTGCCATCAGTCCGGACAGGGGCGCCACAGATACGCAGTATTTT.

The rearrangement joins TRBV4-2 to TRBJ2-3; D remains unclear. The CDR3 has 12 residues. Per the germline V gene, CDR1 is LGHNA and CDR2 is YNFKEQ. The germline V and J ends were trimmed by 4 bases and 6 bases, with 8 bases remaining between them. The DNA of the CDR3 is TGTGCCAGCAGCCCCTCTTCTGATACGCAGTATTTT. Its translation: CASSPSSDTQYF.

The rearrangement joins TRBV11-2 to TRBJ1-1; D is uncertain. Germline V gene data show CDR1 as SGHAT and CDR2 as FQNNGV. Trimming cost V 6 bases and J 3 bases, with 2 bases left between them. This CDR3 is built from 10 residues. As DNA, the CDR3 is TGTGCCAGCAGTGACACTGAAGCTTTCTTT. The encoded protein is CASSDTEAFF.

This rearrangement joins TRBV19 to TRBJ2-3, with a possible D match to TRBD1 (6 bases). Trimming left V 5 bases short and J 0 bases short, with 12 bases between. Germline V gene sequence: CDR1 LNHDA, CDR2 SQIVND (reference sequence). The CDR3 sequence is 15 residues long. For the CDR3, the DNA is TGTGCCAGTAGTGGTATGGGGGCTAGCACAGATACGCAGTATTTT. This gives the protein CASSGMGASTDTQYF.

The genes are TRBV7-8 and TRBJ2-7; 7 nucleotides line up with TRBD2. This CDR3 has 13 amino acids. Germline V gives CDR1 SGHVS, CDR2 FQNEAQ. V dropped 5 bases and J dropped 6; count of bases not matched to a gene: 7. In nucleotides, the CDR3 is TGTGCCAGCAGCGAGGCCTCGGGGGGCGAGCAGTACTTC. It yields the protein CASSEASGGEQYF.

The rearrangement uses TRBV23-1 and TRBJ2-2; 7 bases match TRBD2. TRBV23-1 is reported as an ORF; its role is uncertain. The CDR3 totals 13 residues. The V segment lost 1 base and the J segment 13 bases; nucleotides outside the gene matches: 6. The CDR3 region has the DNA TGCGCCAGCAGTCAATGGGGGGGGAACAGGCTGTTTTTT. It yields the protein CASSQWGGNRLFF.

The CDR3 reads CASGSEVFNYGYTF. The CDR3 DNA is TGTGCCAGCGGCTCCGAAGTCTTTAACTATGGCTACACCTTC. V usage is TRBV6-5 and J usage is TRBJ1-2; D gene unclear. V was pared by 8 bases and J by 1 base, with 14 bases between. The length of the CDR3 is 14 residues. The germline V gene has CDR1 MNHEY and CDR2 SVGAGI.

DNA for the CDR3: TGTGCCAGCAGCTTGAACGGGCAGGGGGCGGATCTTGGGGAAGACACTGAAGCTTTCTTT. Its translation: CASSLNGQGADLGEDTEAFF. The chain joins TRBV5-5 to TRBJ1-1, with 8 bases matching TRBD1. Germline CDR1 is SGHKS and CDR2 is YYEKEE (reference sequence). The CDR3 totals 20 residues. V shed 1 base and J 3 bases; nucleotides not matched to a gene: 20.

V gene TRBV6-6 combines with J gene TRBJ2-2, with 9 nucleotides matching TRBD2. Trimming took 6 bases from V and 6 from J; bases not matched to a gene: 11. CDR1 is MNHNY and CDR2 is SVGAGI in the germline V gene (reference sequence). The CDR3 contains 16 residues. CDR3 nucleotides: TGTGCCAGCAGCCTTATAGCGGGGGCTGGGGCCGGGGAGCTGTTTTTT. This codes for CASSLIAGAGAGELFF.

The chain links TRBV29-1 to TRBJ2-7; D call uncertain. Per germline, CDR1 SQVTM and CDR2 ANQGSEA. With 1 base removed from V and 6 bases from J, the gap between germline ends came to 10 bases. The CDR3 sequence is 12 residues long. The CDR3 region has the DNA TGCAGCGTTGAAGGAACAGCATCCGAGCAGTACTTC. Protein product: CSVEGTASEQYF.

In its sample, this clone was seen a few times. The gene calls are TRBV7-3 and TRBJ2-3; D possibly corresponds to TRBD2 (6 bases). The CDR3 covers 13 residues. Germline V gene lookup returns CDR1 SGHTA and CDR2 FQGTGA. Trimming stripped 2 bases from V and 3 bases from J, with 6 bases between. As DNA, the CDR3 is TGTGCCAGCAGCTTAGGGGGGACAGATACGCAGTATTTT. Its translation: CASSLGGTDTQYF.

J is TRBJ1-5 and V is TRBV6-1, with 9 nucleotides matching TRBD1. The CDR3 totals 15 residues. The J segment lost 7 bases and the V segment lost 4 bases, leaving 8 bases of the junction unmatched. Germline CDR1 reads MNHNS; CDR2 reads SASEGT. CDR3 coding DNA: TGTGCCAGCAGTGCGGGGACAGGGCCCAAACAGCCCCAGCATTTT. It yields the protein CASSAGTGPKQPQHF.

The V and J genes are TRBV5-4 and TRBJ2-2; D is unresolved. Germline V gene data show CDR1 as SGHNT and CDR2 as YYREEE (reference sequence). The CDR3 sequence is 18 residues long. V shed 0 bases and J shed 8 bases, with 23 bases lying between them. The chain's CDR3 is CASSLGVGPGLVEGELFF. The DNA for the CDR3 is TGTGCCAGCAGCTTGGGAGTTGGGCCCGGTCTAGTAGAGGGGGAGCTGTTTTTT.

The chain combines TRBV19 with TRBJ1-2, with D possibly matching TRBD1 (5 bases). The V and J ends lost 11 bases and 4 bases respectively, with 17 bases between them. CDR1 and CDR2 from the germline V gene are LNHDA and SQIVND (reference sequence). The CDR3 consists of 13 residues. CDR3 sequence: CASRPRESYGYTF. The CDR3 nucleotides read TGTGCCTCCCGACCCAGGGAGTCCTATGGCTACACCTTC.

The gene calls are TRBV30 and TRBJ1-6; D uncertain. Germline CDR1 reads GTSNPN; CDR2 reads SVGIG (reference sequence). This CDR3 contains 12 residues. V lost 7 bases and J lost 8, with 12 bases in between. DNA for the CDR3: TGTGCCTCGCAACCCCAGGATTCACCCCTCCACTTT. The encoded protein is CASQPQDSPLHF.

The V gene is TRBV7-2, the J gene TRBJ2-7; 9 bases fit TRBD2. V shed 1 base, J shed 5 bases, and the junction held 0 bases outside the gene matches. From germline, CDR1 is SGHTA and CDR2 FQGNSA. This CDR3 spans 13 amino acids. CDR3 amino acids: CASSLVAGDEQYF. The CDR3 DNA reads as TGTGCCAGCAGCTTAGTAGCGGGGGACGAGCAGTACTTC.

This chain joins TRBV28 and TRBJ1-5, with D maybe TRBD1 (6 bases). The germline V gene has CDR1 MDHEN and CDR2 SYDVKM. V was shortened by 6 bases and J by 5 bases, with 14 bases between the two germline ends. The CDR3 consists of 14 residues. The CDR3 DNA sequence: TGTGCCAGCAGACCCTTAGGACAGTATCAGCCCCAGCATTTT. Translating gives CASRPLGQYQPQHF.

The chain uses TRBV5-1 and TRBJ2-4, with D uncertain. The CDR3 totals 13 residues. Germline V gene data show CDR1 as SGHRS and CDR2 as YFSETQ. The ends were cut back, 2 bases at V and 7 bases at J, with 10 bases in the middle. CDR3 nucleotides: TGCGCCAGCAGCTTAGCACCTTCTAACATTCAGTACTTC. Translated: CASSLAPSNIQYF.

V is TRBV14 and J is TRBJ2-7; D unclear. V was clipped by 4 bases and J by 4 bases, with 11 bases between them. The germline V gene has CDR1 SGHDN and CDR2 FVKESK. This CDR3 comprises 13 residues. CDR3 in DNA: TGTGCCAGCAGCCCTCCTTTGACTTACGAGCAGTACTTC. Amino acids: CASSPPLTYEQYF.

V gene TRBV6-6 combines with J gene TRBJ1-3, with D maybe TRBD1 (5 bases). The CDR3 covers 13 residues. Germline lookup yields CDR1 MNHNY and CDR2 SVGAGI (reference sequence). V shed 10 bases and J shed 0 bases, with 10 bases lying between them. The CDR3 protein is CATGGNSGNTIYF. DNA of the CDR3: TGTGCCACGGGGGGTAACTCTGGAAACACCATATATTTT.

The chain has TRBV18 and TRBJ2-1; TRBD2 matches at 8 bases. This CDR3 region has 16 residues. Germline CDR1 reads KGHSH; CDR2 reads LQKENI. Losses at the gene ends were 2 bases for V and 7 bases for J; bases not matched to a gene: 10. CDR3 residues: CASSPTPGGPRNEQFF. The CDR3 nucleotides are TGTGCCAGCTCACCAACCCCGGGGGGGCCGAGGAATGAGCAGTTCTTC.

The V call is TRBV9, the J call TRBJ2-7; TRBD1 agrees at 9 bases. Per germline, CDR1 SGDLS and CDR2 YYNGEE. V lost 4 bases to trimming and J lost 5 bases; unmatched junction nucleotides: 7. This CDR3 spans 14 amino acids. The CDR3 reads CASSPTGQGDEQYF. CDR3 nucleotides: TGTGCCAGCAGCCCCACGGGACAGGGTGACGAGCAGTACTTC.